The entry below gives a single TCR beta chain sequence along with its context. The CDR3 runs to 18 residues. Germline V gene lookup returns CDR1 KGHSH and CDR2 LQKENI. V lost 1 base and J lost 3, with 22 bases in between. These data come from a study of blood T cell repertoires in COVID-19. Data came from immunoSEQ multiplex PCR; TCRdb stores just in-frame clones and leaves some out. Of about 260,000 clones listed, around 90% are singletons. The sequence derives from a woman aged 45-65 years who had recovered from COVID-19. The sample taken for sequencing was peripheral blood. The chain joins TRBV18 to TRBJ2-7; D remains unclear. As DNA, the CDR3 is TGTGCCAGCTCACCACTGTCGTTGGTTGGGCGATCCCTCTACGAGCAGTACTTC. Translating gives CASSPLSLVGRSLYEQYF.